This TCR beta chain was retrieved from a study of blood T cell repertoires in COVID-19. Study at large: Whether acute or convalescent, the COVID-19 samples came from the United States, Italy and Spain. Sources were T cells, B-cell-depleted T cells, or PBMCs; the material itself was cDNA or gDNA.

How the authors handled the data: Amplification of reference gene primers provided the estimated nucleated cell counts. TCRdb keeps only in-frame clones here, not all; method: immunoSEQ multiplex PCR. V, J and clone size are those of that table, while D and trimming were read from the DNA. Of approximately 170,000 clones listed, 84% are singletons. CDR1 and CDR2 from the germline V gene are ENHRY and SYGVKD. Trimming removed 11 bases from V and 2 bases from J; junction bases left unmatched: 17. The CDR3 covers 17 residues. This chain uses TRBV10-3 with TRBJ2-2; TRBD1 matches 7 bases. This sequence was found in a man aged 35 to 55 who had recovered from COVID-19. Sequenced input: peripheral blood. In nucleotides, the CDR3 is TGTGCCCACGGCGACAGGGAGTTTGGCCCCAACACCGGGGAGCTGTTTTTT. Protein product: CAHGDREFGPNTGELFF.